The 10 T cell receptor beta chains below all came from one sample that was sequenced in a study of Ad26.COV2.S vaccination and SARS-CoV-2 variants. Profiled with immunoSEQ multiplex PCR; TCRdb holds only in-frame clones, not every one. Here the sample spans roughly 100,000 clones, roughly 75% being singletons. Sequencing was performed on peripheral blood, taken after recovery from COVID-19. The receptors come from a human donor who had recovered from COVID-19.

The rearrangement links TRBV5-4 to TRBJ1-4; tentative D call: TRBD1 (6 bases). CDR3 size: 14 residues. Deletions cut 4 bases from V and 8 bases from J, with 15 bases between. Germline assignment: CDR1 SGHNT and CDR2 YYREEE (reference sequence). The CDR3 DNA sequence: TGTGCCAGCAGCCGGGAGGGACATTTAGAAAAACTGTTTTTT. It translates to CASSREGHLEKLFF.

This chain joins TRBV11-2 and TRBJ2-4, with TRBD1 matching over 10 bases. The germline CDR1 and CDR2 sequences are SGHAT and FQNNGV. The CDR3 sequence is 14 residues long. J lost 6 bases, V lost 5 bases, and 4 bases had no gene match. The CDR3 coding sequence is TGTGCCAGCAGCCGGGACAGGGGAAGAAACATTCAGTACTTC. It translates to CASSRDRGRNIQYF.

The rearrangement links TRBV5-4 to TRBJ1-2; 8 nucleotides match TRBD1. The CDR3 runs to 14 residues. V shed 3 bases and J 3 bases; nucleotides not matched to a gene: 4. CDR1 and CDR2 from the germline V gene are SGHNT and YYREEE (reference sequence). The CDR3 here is CASSSQGADYGYTF. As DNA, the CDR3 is TGTGCCAGCAGCTCTCAGGGGGCAGACTATGGCTACACCTTC.

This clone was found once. The CDR3 nucleotides are TGTGCCAGCAGTTACCCACCTGAGGAGGTTGAAAAACTGTTTTTT. This codes for CASSYPPEEVEKLFF. The genes are TRBV6-2 or TRBV6-3 and TRBJ1-4; D ambiguous. Germline V gene lookup returns CDR1 MNHEY and CDR2 SVGEGT. V was shortened by 2 bases and J by 7 bases, with 14 bases between the two germline ends. The CDR3 runs 15 residues.

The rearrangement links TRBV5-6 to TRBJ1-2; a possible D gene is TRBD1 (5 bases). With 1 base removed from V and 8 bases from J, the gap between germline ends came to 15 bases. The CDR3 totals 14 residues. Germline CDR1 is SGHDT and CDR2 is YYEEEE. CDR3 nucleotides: TGTGCCAGCAGCTTGCAACAGGATAGGGGAGGCTACACCTTC. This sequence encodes CASSLQQDRGGYTF.

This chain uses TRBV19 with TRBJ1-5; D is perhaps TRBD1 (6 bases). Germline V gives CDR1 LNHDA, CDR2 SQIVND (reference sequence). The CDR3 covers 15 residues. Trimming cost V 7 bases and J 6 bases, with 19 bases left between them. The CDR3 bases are TGTGCCAGTATCCATGGGCCCGGGGGCGGTCAGCCCCAGCATTTT. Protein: CASIHGPGGGQPQHF.

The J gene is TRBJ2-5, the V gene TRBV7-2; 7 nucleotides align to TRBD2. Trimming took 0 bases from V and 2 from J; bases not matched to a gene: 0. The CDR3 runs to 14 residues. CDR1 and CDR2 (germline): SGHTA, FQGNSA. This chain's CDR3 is CASSLAGGQETQYF. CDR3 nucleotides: TGTGCCAGCAGCTTAGCGGGGGGGCAAGAGACCCAGTACTTC.

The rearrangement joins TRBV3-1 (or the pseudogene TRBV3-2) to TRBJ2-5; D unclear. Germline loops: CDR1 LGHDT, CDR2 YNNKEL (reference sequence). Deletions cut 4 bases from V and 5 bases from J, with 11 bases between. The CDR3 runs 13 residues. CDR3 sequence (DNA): TGTGCCAGCAGCCTCGGGCATGGGGAGACCCAGTACTTC. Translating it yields CASSLGHGETQYF.

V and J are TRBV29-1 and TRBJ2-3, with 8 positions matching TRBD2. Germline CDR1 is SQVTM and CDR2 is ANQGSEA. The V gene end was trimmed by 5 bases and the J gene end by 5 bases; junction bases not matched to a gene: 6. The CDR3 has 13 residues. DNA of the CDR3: TGCAGCGTTCACCGGGGGGGGATAGATACGCAGTATTTT. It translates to CSVHRGGIDTQYF.

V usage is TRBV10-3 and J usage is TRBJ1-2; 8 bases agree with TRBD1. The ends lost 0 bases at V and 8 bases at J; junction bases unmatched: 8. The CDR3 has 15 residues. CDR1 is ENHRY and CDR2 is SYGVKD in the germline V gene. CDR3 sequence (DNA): TGTGCCATCAGTGAGTCAAAGGGACAGGCGGGGGGCTACACCTTC. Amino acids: CAISESKGQAGGYTF.